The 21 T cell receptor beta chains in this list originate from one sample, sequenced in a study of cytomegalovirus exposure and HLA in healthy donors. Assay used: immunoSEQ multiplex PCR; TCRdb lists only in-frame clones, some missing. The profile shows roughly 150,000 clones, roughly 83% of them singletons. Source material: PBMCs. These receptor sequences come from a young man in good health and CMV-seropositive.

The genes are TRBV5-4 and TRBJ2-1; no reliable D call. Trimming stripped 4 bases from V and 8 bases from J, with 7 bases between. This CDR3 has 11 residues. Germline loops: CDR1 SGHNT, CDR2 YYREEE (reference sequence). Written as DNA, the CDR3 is TGTGCCAGCAGCGTGATAGATGAGCAGTTCTTC. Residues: CASSVIDEQFF. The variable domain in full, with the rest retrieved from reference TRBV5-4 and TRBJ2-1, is ETGVTQSPTHLIKTRGQQVTLRCSSQSGHNTVSWYQQALGQGPQFIFQYYREEENGRGNFPPRFSGLQFPNYSSELNVNALELDDSALYLCASSVIDEQFFGPGTRLTVL.

CDR3 loop: CASSPPDTGNLRYGYTF. In nucleotides, the CDR3 is TGCGCCAGCAGTCCTCCCGACACAGGGAACCTTAGGTATGGCTACACCTTC. This rearrangement joins TRBV23-1 to TRBJ1-2; TRBD1 is a possible D gene (6 bases). TRBV23-1 carries the ORF label, with uncertain function. There are 17 residues in the CDR3. Trimming stripped 4 bases from V and 5 bases from J, with 23 bases between.

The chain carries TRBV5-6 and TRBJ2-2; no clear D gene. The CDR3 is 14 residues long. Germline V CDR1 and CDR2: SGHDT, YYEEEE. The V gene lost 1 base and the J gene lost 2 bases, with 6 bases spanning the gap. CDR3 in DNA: TGTGCCAGCAGCTTGATGAGAAACACCGGGGAGCTGTTTTTT. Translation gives CASSLMRNTGELFF.

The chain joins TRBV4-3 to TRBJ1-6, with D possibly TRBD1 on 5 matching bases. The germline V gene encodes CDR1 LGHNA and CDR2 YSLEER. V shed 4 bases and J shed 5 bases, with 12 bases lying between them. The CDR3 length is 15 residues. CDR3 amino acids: CASSLWGGNNSPLHF. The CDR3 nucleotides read TGCGCCAGCAGCCTATGGGGGGGGAATAATTCACCCCTCCACTTT.

For the CDR3, the DNA is TGTGCCATCAGTGAGTCCGGGACTAGCGGCTACAATGAGCAGTTCTTC. The encoded protein is CAISESGTSGYNEQFF. The rearrangement links TRBV10-3 to TRBJ2-1; TRBD2 matches 11 bases. This CDR3 spans 16 amino acids. CDR1 and CDR2 (germline): ENHRY, SYGVKD. Germline trimming cut 0 bases from V and 3 bases from J; bases unmatched to any gene: 1.

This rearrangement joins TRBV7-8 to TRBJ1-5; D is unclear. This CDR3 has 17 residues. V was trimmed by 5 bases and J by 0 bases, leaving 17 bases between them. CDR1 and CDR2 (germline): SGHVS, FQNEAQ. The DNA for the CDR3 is TGTGCCAGCAGCCTAACTAGGTTTGGGATTAGCAATCAGCCCCAGCATTTT. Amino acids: CASSLTRFGISNQPQHF.

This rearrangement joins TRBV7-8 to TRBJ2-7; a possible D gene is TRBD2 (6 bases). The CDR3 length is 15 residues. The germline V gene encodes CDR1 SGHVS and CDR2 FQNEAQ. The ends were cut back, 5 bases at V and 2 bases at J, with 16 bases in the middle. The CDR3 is CASSLSGRTTYEQYF. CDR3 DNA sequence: TGTGCCAGCAGCCTAAGCGGACGGACTACCTACGAGCAGTACTTC.

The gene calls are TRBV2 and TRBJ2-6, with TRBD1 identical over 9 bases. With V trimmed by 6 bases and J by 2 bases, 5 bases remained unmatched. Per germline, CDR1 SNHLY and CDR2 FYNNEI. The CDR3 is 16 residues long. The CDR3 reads CASSVTGGAGANVLTF. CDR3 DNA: TGTGCCAGCAGCGTCACAGGGGGCGCTGGGGCCAACGTCCTGACTTTC. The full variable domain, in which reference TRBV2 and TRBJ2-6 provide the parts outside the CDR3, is EPEVTQTPSHQVTQMGQEVILRCVPISNHLYFYWYRQILGQKVEFLVSFYNNEISEKSEIFDDQFSVERPDGSNFTLKIRSTKLEDSAMYFCASSVTGGAGANVLTFGAGSRLTVL.

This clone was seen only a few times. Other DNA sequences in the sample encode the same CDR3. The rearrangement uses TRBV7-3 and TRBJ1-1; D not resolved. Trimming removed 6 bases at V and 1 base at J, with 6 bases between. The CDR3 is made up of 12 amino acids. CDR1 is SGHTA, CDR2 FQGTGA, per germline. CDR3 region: CASRSGNTEAFF. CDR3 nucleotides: TGTGCCAGCAGGTCAGGGAACACTGAAGCTTTCTTT.

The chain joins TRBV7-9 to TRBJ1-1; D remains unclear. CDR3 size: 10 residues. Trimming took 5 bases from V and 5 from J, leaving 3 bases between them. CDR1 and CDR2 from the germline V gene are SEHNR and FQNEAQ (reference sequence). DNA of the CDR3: TGTGCCAGCAGCCGGACTGAAGCTTTCTTT. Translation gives CASSRTEAFF.

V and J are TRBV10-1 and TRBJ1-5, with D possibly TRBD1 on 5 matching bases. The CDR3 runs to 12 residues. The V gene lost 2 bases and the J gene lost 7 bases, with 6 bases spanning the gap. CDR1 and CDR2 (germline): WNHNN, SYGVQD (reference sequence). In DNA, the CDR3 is TGCGCCAGCAGTGAGACAGGACAGCCCCAGCATTTT. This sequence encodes CASSETGQPQHF.

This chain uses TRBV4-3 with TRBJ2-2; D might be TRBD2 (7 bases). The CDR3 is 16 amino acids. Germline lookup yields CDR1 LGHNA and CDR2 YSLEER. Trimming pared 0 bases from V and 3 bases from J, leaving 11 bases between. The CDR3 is CASSQERGRYTGELFF. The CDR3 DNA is TGCGCCAGCAGCCAAGAGCGGGGGCGCTACACCGGGGAGCTGTTTTTT.

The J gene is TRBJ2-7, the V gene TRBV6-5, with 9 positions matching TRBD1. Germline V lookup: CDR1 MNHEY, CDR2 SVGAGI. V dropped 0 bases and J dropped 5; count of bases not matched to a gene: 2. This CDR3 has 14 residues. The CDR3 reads CASSYSDRGNEQYF. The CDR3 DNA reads TGTGCCAGCAGTTACTCGGACAGGGGCAACGAGCAGTACTTC.

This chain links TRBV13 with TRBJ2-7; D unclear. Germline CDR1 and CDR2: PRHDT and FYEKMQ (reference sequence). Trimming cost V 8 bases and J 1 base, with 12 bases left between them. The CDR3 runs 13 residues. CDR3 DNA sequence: TGTGCCAGCGGCTCAGGCCTATCCTACGAGCAGTACTTC. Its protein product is CASGSGLSYEQYF.

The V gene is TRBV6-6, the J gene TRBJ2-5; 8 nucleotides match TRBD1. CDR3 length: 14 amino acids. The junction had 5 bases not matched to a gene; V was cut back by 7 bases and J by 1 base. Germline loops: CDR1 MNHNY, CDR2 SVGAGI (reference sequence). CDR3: CASNIGQGQETQYF. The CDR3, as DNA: TGTGCCAGCAATATAGGACAGGGCCAAGAGACCCAGTACTTC.

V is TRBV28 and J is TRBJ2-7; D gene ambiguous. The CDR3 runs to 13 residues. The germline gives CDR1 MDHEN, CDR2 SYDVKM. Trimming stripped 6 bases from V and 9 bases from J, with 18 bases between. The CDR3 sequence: CASSPERVVGQYF. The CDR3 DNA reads TGTGCCAGCAGCCCGGAACGGGTAGTGGGGCAGTACTTC.

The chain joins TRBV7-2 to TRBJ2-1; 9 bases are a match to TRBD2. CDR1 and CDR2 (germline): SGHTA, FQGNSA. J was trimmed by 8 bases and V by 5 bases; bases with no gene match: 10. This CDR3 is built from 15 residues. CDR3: CASSPNALAGHEQFF. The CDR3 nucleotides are TGTGCCAGCAGCCCAAACGCACTAGCGGGCCATGAGCAGTTCTTC.

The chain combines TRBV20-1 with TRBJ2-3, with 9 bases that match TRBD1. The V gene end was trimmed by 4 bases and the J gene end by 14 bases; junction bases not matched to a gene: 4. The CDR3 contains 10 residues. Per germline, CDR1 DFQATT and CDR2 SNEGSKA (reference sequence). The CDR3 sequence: CSATGTGLYF. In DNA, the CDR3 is TGCAGTGCTACCGGGACAGGGCTGTATTTT.

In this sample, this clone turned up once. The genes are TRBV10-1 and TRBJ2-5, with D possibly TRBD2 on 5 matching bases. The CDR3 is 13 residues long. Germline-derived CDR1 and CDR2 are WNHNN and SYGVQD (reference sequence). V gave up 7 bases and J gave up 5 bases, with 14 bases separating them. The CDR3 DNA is TGCGCCAGCACCAGCGGAGGTGGTGAGACCCAGTACTTC. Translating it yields CASTSGGGETQYF.

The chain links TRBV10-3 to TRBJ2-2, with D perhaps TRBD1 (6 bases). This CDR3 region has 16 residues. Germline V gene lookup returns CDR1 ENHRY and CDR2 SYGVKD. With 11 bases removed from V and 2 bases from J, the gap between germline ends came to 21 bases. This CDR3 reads CASTKDSTINTGELFF. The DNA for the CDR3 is TGTGCCTCCACCAAGGACAGTACTATTAACACCGGGGAGCTGTTTTTT.

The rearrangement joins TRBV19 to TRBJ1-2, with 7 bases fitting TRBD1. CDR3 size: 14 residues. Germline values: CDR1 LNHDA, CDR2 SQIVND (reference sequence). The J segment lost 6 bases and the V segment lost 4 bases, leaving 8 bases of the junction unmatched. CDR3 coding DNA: TGTGCCAGTAGTAATCCACAGGGGTTGAATGGCTACACCTTC. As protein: CASSNPQGLNGYTF. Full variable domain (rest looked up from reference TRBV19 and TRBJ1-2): DGGITQSPKYLFRKEGQNVTLSCEQNLNHDAMYWYRQDPGQGLRLIYYSQIVNDFQKGDIAEGYSVSREKKESFPLTVTSAQKNPTAFYLCASSNPQGLNGYTFGSGTRLTVV.